Presented here are 7 T cell receptor beta chains from one specimen sequenced in a study of beta chain features in type 1 diabetes. General observations from the study: Type 1 diabetes patients had TCRB CDR3s that were shorter (moderately but significantly so) in all four CD4+ subsets.

cDNA synthesis used the whole RNA isolate, giving expressed TCRB sequences. The repertoire was sequenced with immunoSEQ multiplex PCR; TCRdb's copy has only in-frame clones and lacks some. Of under 200,000 clones in the sample, about 9.4% were seen once. The antigens for these receptors are not known. Material for sequencing was central memory CD4+ T cells from blood. Receptors were obtained from a man aged 25-40 years with type 1 diabetes.

The V and J genes are TRBV2 and TRBJ1-1; D remains ambiguous. V was cut by 6 bases and J by 1 base, with 15 bases left in between. This CDR3 comprises 15 residues. Germline CDR1 SNHLY, CDR2 FYNNEI. CDR3 residues: CASRAVRVQNTEAFF. The CDR3 DNA sequence: TGTGCCAGCAGGGCCGTTCGGGTACAGAACACTGAAGCTTTCTTT.

V usage is TRBV11-2 and J usage is TRBJ2-1; 7 bases are shared with TRBD1. The CDR3 has 15 residues. Germline lookup yields CDR1 SGHAT and CDR2 FQNNGV. V dropped 4 bases and J dropped 0; count of bases not matched to a gene: 3. The CDR3 region is CASSSTGRSYNEQFF. The CDR3 nucleotides read TGTGCCAGCAGCTCGACAGGGCGCTCCTACAATGAGCAGTTCTTC.

The rearrangement uses TRBV5-1 and TRBJ2-7; 7 nucleotides align to TRBD1. The CDR3 sequence is 15 residues long. Germline assignment: CDR1 SGHRS and CDR2 YFSETQ. V shed 4 bases, J shed 2 bases, and the junction held 9 bases outside the gene matches. As DNA, the CDR3 is TGCGCCAGCAGCACAGGGACAGCAACCCCCTACGAGCAGTACTTC. Protein product: CASSTGTATPYEQYF. The whole variable domain, remainder taken from reference TRBV5-1 and TRBJ2-7, is KAGVTQTPRYLIKTRGQQVTLSCSPISGHRSVSWYQQTPGQGLQFLFEYFSETQRNKGNFPGRFSGRQFSNSRSEMNVSTLELGDSALYLCASSTGTATPYEQYFGPGTRLTVT.

The rearrangement joins TRBV30 to TRBJ2-1; 9 nucleotides agree with TRBD2. Germline V gene lookup returns CDR1 GTSNPN and CDR2 SVGIG (reference sequence). This CDR3 has 16 amino acids. The J segment lost 2 bases and the V segment lost 0 bases, leaving 5 bases of the junction unmatched. CDR3 in amino acids: CAWSVKLAGAYNEQFF. CDR3 nucleotides: TGTGCCTGGAGTGTAAAACTAGCGGGTGCCTACAATGAGCAGTTCTTC.

This clone was seen only a few times. V and J are TRBV29-1 and TRBJ2-7; 11 bases align to TRBD2. The V and J ends lost 4 bases and 5 bases, in that order; junction bases with no gene match: 7. CDR1 SQVTM and CDR2 ANQGSEA come from the germline V gene. This CDR3 spans 14 amino acids. CDR3 amino acids: CSVAHLAGGDEQYF. For the CDR3, the DNA is TGCAGCGTTGCCCACCTAGCGGGGGGCGACGAGCAGTACTTC.

A few counts support this clone. Other nucleotide sequences from this sample produce the same CDR3. The chain is built from TRBV5-4 and TRBJ2-3, with 9 bases that match TRBD2. The V and J ends lost 0 bases and 0 bases, in that order; junction bases with no gene match: 2. The CDR3 runs 16 residues. Germline V gene lookup returns CDR1 SGHNT and CDR2 YYREEE (reference sequence). Here the CDR3 reads CASSLGGRASTDTQYF. The CDR3 DNA is TGTGCCAGCAGCTTGGGCGGGAGGGCTAGCACAGATACGCAGTATTTT.

The CDR3 DNA reads as TGCAGTGCTAGAGATCGACTACAGCAGTTCTTC. The encoded protein is CSARDRLQQFF. The chain recombines TRBV20-1 with TRBJ2-1; a possible D gene is TRBD2 (5 bases). CDR1 is DFQATT and CDR2 is SNEGSKA in the germline V gene (reference sequence). Trimming removed 0 bases from V and 11 bases from J, with 8 bases in between. The CDR3 is made up of 11 amino acids.